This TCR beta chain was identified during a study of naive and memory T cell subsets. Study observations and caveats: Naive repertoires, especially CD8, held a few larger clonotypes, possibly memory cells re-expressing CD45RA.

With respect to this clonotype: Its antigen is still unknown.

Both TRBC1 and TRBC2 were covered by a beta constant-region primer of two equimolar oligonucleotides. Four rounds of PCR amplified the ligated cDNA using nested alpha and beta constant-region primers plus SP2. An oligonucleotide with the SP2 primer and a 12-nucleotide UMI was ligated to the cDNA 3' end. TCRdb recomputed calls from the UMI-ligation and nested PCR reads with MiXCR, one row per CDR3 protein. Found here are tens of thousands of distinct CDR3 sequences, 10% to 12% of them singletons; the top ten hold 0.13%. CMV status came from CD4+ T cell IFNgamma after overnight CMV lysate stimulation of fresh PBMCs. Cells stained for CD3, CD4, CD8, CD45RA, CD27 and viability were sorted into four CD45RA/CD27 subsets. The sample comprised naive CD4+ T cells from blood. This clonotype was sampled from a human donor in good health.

The CDR3 spells CASSFQGGTASEQYF. CDR3 nucleotide sequence: TGTGCCAGCAGTTTTCAAGGGGGGACGGCAAGCGAGCAGTACTTC. The chain joins TRBV12-3 or TRBV12-4 to TRBJ2-7, with D perhaps assigned TRBD1 or TRBD2 (6 bases each). V was clipped by 3 bases and J by 6 bases, with 18 bases between them. The CDR3 totals 15 residues.